The clone carrying this T cell receptor (beta chain) was found a few times. What it binds is not known. The primer mix had 60 Vbeta and 13 Jbeta primers. Some clones are missing from TCRdb's copy, which holds only in-frame ones; the method was immunoSEQ multiplex PCR. The data hold under 90,000 clones, with 60% to 80% observed a single time. This sample stems from a study of cytomegalovirus exposure and HLA in healthy donors. Study-wide context: An early release of data contained 70 million to 95 million unique TCRs, which came from HLA-typed donors. Study-level findings and limits: The study labeled 170 or so TCR beta chains cytomegalovirus-associated. Looking again later, the authors saw that most CMV-associated TCR beta chains seemed HLA-restricted.

The V gene lost 7 bases and the J gene lost 7 bases, with 15 bases spanning the gap. The CDR3 has 13 residues. The source of this sequence is a man between 40 and 49 years old in good health and CMV-seronegative. The specimen was PBMCs. V is TRBV5-7 and J is TRBJ1-5, with a weak D call TRBD1 (5 bases). TRBV5-7 is reported as an ORF; its role is uncertain. Here the CDR3 reads CASRNRGEQPQHF. CDR3 nucleotide sequence: TGTGCCAGCCGTAACCGGGGGGAACAGCCCCAGCATTTT.